Below are 9 T cell receptor beta chains sequenced from a single sample in a study of cytomegalovirus exposure and HLA in healthy donors. PCR primers comprised 60 Vbeta and 13 Jbeta primers. Sequencing used immunoSEQ multiplex PCR; TCRdb keeps in-frame clones, though not all of them. The sample consists of roughly 150,000 clones, nearly 70% of them appearing once. Sequenced sample: PBMCs. These receptors were taken from a man aged 25-45 years in good health and CMV-seropositive.

The V gene is TRBV19, the J gene TRBJ1-1; no clear D. Germline V gene lookup returns CDR1 LNHDA and CDR2 SQIVND (reference sequence). The V end lost 3 bases, the J end lost 5 bases, and 10 bases lay between the germline ends. This CDR3 spans 13 amino acids. The CDR3 region is CASSIPSRTEAFF. The CDR3 DNA sequence: TGTGCCAGTAGTATCCCGTCGAGGACTGAAGCTTTCTTT.

Worth noting for this clone: The junction shows a germline mismatch at one end, possibly a read error. V usage is TRBV6-1 and J usage is TRBJ1-2, with D possibly matching TRBD1 (5 bases). This CDR3 contains 13 residues. Germline CDR1 MNHNS, CDR2 SASEGT. DNA of the CDR3: TGTGCCACCTACACCCGTCGGGACTATGGCTACGCCTTC. Encoded protein: CATYTRRDYGYAF.

The rearrangement links TRBV29-1 to TRBJ2-3; TRBD2 is a possible D gene (6 bases). In germline, CDR1 is SQVTM, CDR2 ANQGSEA. This CDR3 has 15 residues. V was trimmed by 5 bases and J by 2 bases, leaving 17 bases between them. CDR3 amino acids: CSVSQAEGSTDTQYF. In DNA form, the CDR3 reads TGCAGCGTTTCACAAGCGGAGGGATCCACAGATACGCAGTATTTT.

The chain recombines TRBV18 with TRBJ2-5, with TRBD2 matching over 11 bases. The CDR3 loop spans 16 amino acids. CDR1 is KGHSH, CDR2 LQKENI, per germline. The V gene end was trimmed by 6 bases and the J gene end by 5 bases; junction bases not matched to a gene: 11. For the CDR3, the DNA is TGTGCCAGCTCGCCAGGGGCAGGGACTAGCGGTGAGACCCAGTACTTC. Translating it yields CASSPGAGTSGETQYF.

The rearrangement uses TRBV19 and TRBJ1-5, with D perhaps matching TRBD1 (6 bases). Germline loops: CDR1 LNHDA, CDR2 SQIVND (reference sequence). This CDR3 comprises 16 residues. Trimming cost V 6 bases and J 1 base, with 16 bases left between them. The CDR3 nucleotides read TGTGCCAGTAGAGAGTACACCAGGGGAAGCAATCAGCCCCAGCATTTT. It encodes CASREYTRGSNQPQHF.

The chain is built from TRBV5-1 and TRBJ1-4; the match to TRBD1 covers 8 bases. CDR1 and CDR2 from the germline V gene are SGHRS and YFSETQ. CDR3 size: 16 residues. With 2 bases clipped from V and 1 base from J, the junction kept 4 bases outside the gene matches. The CDR3 DNA sequence: TGCGCCAGCAGCTTACAGGGGGGTGAAACTAATGAAAAACTGTTTTTT. This codes for CASSLQGGETNEKLFF.

The chain combines TRBV11-2 with TRBJ2-1; possible D gene TRBD2, 5 bases. Trimming removed 0 bases at V and 0 bases at J, with 9 bases between. The germline CDR1 and CDR2 sequences are SGHAT and FQNNGV. This CDR3 comprises 16 residues. CDR3 protein: CASSLDGESSYNEQFF. Written as DNA, the CDR3 is TGTGCCAGCAGCTTAGACGGGGAAAGCTCCTACAATGAGCAGTTCTTC.

This rearrangement joins TRBV5-1 to TRBJ2-7, with 8 bases fitting TRBD2. The CDR3 covers 15 residues. The trim removed 2 bases at V and 6 bases at J, leaving 10 bases unmatched. Germline V gene data show CDR1 as SGHRS and CDR2 as YFSETQ. The CDR3 here is CASSFQAGGEREQYF. CDR3 DNA sequence: TGCGCCAGCAGCTTCCAGGCGGGAGGAGAGCGCGAGCAGTACTTC.

The rearrangement joins TRBV25-1 to TRBJ1-1; D is perhaps TRBD1 (5 bases). Trimming pared 10 bases from V and 6 bases from J, leaving 12 bases between. The CDR3 has 11 residues. Germline CDR1 and CDR2: MGHDK and SYGVNS. DNA of the CDR3: TGTGCCACCACCAGACAGTCTGAAGCTTTCTTT. Translation gives CATTRQSEAFF.